This T cell receptor beta chain derives from a study of PD-L1 blockade in urothelial cancer. The wider study: Individuals in the cohort had been given 0 to 3 earlier chemotherapy regimens. It was at 3 weeks (second dose) and 6 weeks after treatment start that blood was analyzed. Typically, measured as a median, blood samples had 140,000 or so T cells.

Time point specified: peripheral blood 6 weeks after treatment start. Each PCR contained spiked-in synthetic TCR analog templates. Using immunoSEQ multiplex PCR, the repertoire was profiled, and TCRdb retains in-frame clones only, with some absent. The repertoire consists of around 49,000 clones, with about 88% occurring once and the leading ten covering 2% to 2.5%. J lost 4 bases, V lost 6 bases, and 6 bases had no gene match. CDR1 and CDR2 from the germline V gene are SGHTA and FQGNSA. The CDR3 has 15 amino acids. The chain recombines TRBV7-2 with TRBJ2-1, with 10 positions matching TRBD2. This specimen was PBMCs, taken around atezolizumab (anti-PD-L1) treatment. This TCR was sampled from a man aged 60 to 75 with urothelial cancer. In DNA, the CDR3 is TGTGCCAGCAGGTTACGGACTAGCGGATACAATGAGCAGTTCTTC. It codes for CASRLRTSGYNEQFF.